This TCR beta chain stems from a study of response to subunit inactivated influenza vaccine. Whole-study results and caveats: Each seasonal flu vaccination may recruit only limited new T cells, authors suggested.

This clonotype was picked up many times. Its antigen is not identified. The CDR3 is made up of 15 amino acids. CDR1 and CDR2 from the germline V gene are SEHNR and FQNEAQ (reference sequence). With 5 bases clipped from V and 5 bases from J, the junction kept 8 bases outside the gene matches. MiXCR was run by TCRdb on the RT-PCR reads, yielding one entry per CDR3 protein. Of approximately 490,000 distinct CDR3 sequences listed, approximately 7.3% were seen once; the top ten hold over 10%. The V and J genes are TRBV7-9 and TRBJ2-1; 8 bases are a match to TRBD1. This specimen consisted of PBMCs from blood, obtained 23 to 25 months after vaccination. This receptor was taken from a man between 50 and 69 years old who received an inactivated influenza vaccine. The CDR3 coding sequence is TGTGCCAGCAGCCTACCGGGACAGGTCCACAATGAGCAGTTCTTC. Translating gives CASSLPGQVHNEQFF.